This T cell receptor (beta chain) was retrieved from a study of cytomegalovirus exposure and HLA in healthy donors (dated by TCRdb to the late 2010s). Some background on the complete study: An earlier analysis of several hundred of the donors reported more than 250 Gb of sequence data and roughly 100 million unique TCR beta sequences from 190 million or so T cells. An early release covering roughly 640 HLA-typed donors comprised about 300 gigabases of sequencing data and roughly 86 million unique TCR sequences. The genetic ancestry cluster associated with self-reported Caucasian donors included 81% of the approximately 410 genotyped donors. The study aimed to test whether signatures of past pathogen exposure could be identified by cataloging public T cell receptors. Using immunosequencing, the study profiled T cell repertoires from 666 subjects and related those repertoires to cytomegalovirus serostatus. A separate validation cohort of roughly 110 different subjects was used in addition to the 666-subject first cohort. To predict cytomegalovirus infection status, the study combined high-throughput TCR immunosequencing, statistical association of individual TCRs with disease status, and machine learning. In a later analysis, previously published TCR beta repertoires from about 670 donors were re-analyzed and high-resolution HLA genotyping was added so that TCR occurrence patterns could be studied. The later analysis used no new phenotypic data to find candidate immune exposures, relying instead on TCR beta sequences and their occurrence across donors. An earlier analysis of several hundred of the donors used high-throughput TCR beta sequencing to judge whether each TCR beta V gene segment behaved as functional or pseudogenic. Donor age, sex, ethnicity and CMV serostatus were compiled alongside the repertoire data. In a later genetic analysis, genome-wide SNP genotypes for about 55% of the roughly 700 donors were used, and that subset was treated as a discovery cohort. All discovery cohort repertoires had been generated on a single sequencing platform. HLA typing covered class I and class II loci at four-digit resolution. The number of typed donors differed by locus: roughly 629-640 for A, B, C, DRB1 and DQB1; 500 to 550 for DQA1; 606 for DPA1; and around 470 for DPB1. Because of strong linkage in the cohort, roughly five DR-DQ haplotypes were treated as single units for association and clustering. Among some 400 genotyped donors of the cohort, an average of about 240,000 unique TCR beta nucleotide sequences were sequenced per donor, about a sixth of them non-productive.

What the study reported, not specific to this receptor: Correlated functional status among segregating V segments might be attributable to linkage disequilibrium, but an unknown experimental factor could not be ruled out. While some public TCRs were present in many individuals, most TCR sequences turned up only very rarely across donors. According to the authors, the approach could potentially be generalized to other disease states and immunological phenotypes. Because some donors lacked HLA typing at each locus, the association tests relied only on the typed subset. According to a later analysis, parvovirus B19, influenza, CMV and Epstein-Barr virus appeared linked to several top co-occurrence clusters. Broadly in line with IMGT annotations, most TCR beta V segments showed up in productive rearrangements about 87% or about 30% of the time in an earlier analysis of under 700 of the donors. In a later analysis, HLA-associated TCR beta chains showed more clonal expansion and lower generation probabilities than non-associated chains that were equally common. Three of the identified cytomegalovirus-associated TCR beta chains were confirmed in vitro to be specific for cytomegalovirus antigens. A later analysis found that TCR association rates varied across HLA loci, with DRB1 alleles showing the most associated TCRs and HLA-C alleles the fewest. Immune exposure information for the cohort was limited to CMV serostatus. The study listed 164 TCR beta chains as associated with cytomegalovirus. When HLA alleles, especially DR and DQ, strongly co-occurred, attributing TCR associations to individual alleles was difficult. Roughly uniform sequencing depth across donors was assumed in presence/absence analyses, although this assumption may not hold. In a later analysis, most CMV-associated TCR beta chains were found to appear HLA-restricted, with HLA associations seemingly driven largely by CMV exposure. A further reported finding was that TCR beta sequences accurately predicted the HLA-A and HLA-B alleles for most subjects in the first cohort. A later genetic analysis associated a missense DCLRE1C variant with V-gene and J-gene trimming of TCR beta chains, and an independent cohort replicated the association. A group of highly shared sequence variants was considered likely to be a technical artifact of the sequencing pipeline. Because counts were too low, some 17 rarely observed V segments, including chromosome 9 orphons, were excluded from the earlier analysis of 587 of the donors. Only TCR beta chains were sequenced in this cohort, and the absence of alpha or paired-chain data limited detectable features. Some IMGT-functional V segments, including TRBV6-2 and TRBV6-3, could not be told apart with the 87-base-pair reads, so those segments were excluded. The classifier was reported to diagnose cytomegalovirus status with high specificity and sensitivity in both the original cohort and the validation cohort. According to a later genetic analysis, donors in an Asian-associated ancestry cluster had fewer N-insertions in productive TCRs than the roughly 700-donor mean. At a false discovery rate of 0.05, a later analysis linked 15,000 to 20,000 TCR beta sequences to specific HLA alleles.

The cohort consisted of 600 or so healthy bone marrow donors. Cohort members were all nominally healthy when sampled, although unrecorded immune exposures were likely present. The donor was CMV seronegative and was included in the group of around 320 seronegative cohort members. Each donor provided a peripheral blood sample, and peripheral blood mononuclear cells were used for TCR beta sequencing. The Qiagen DNeasy Blood Extraction Kit was used to extract genomic DNA from the blood cell samples. The library was generated by the immunoSEQ multiplex PCR assay. For the multiplex PCR, a mixture combining 60 forward primers for TCR Vbeta segments and 13 reverse primers for TCR Jbeta segments was used. The CDR3 region of rearranged TCR beta genes was amplified from genomic DNA by a multiplex PCR assay. On the Illumina HiSeq System, the amplified TCR beta libraries were sequenced as 87-base-pair reads. The study's processing was this. In a later analysis, tens of millions of unique TCR beta chains were counted across the roughly 610 repertoires, and roughly 9.9 million of these chains were shared by at least two donors. To remove PCR and sequencing errors, raw reads were error-corrected and collapsed into unique sequences using a nearest-neighbor algorithm that merged closely related sequences. CDR3 sequences were aligned to IMGT reference sequences to assign V, D and J gene segments. Each retained sequence needed at least a six-nucleotide match to both a V gene segment and a J gene segment. Rearrangements were classified as productive when the CDR3 lacked stop codons and remained in frame with V and J, and all other rearrangements were classified as non-productive. Following IMGT convention, CDR3 was defined as the stretch from the second conserved V-encoded cysteine up to the conserved J-encoded phenylalanine. Sequences without an unambiguous match to a single V gene segment were excluded from the earlier analysis of about 600 of the donors. In an earlier analysis of more than 500 of the donors, a V segment was called functional when productive rearrangements were above 56.7%, and segregating when the standard deviation between donors exceeded 5%. A statistical classification framework was built to diagnose cytomegalovirus status from the catalog of TCR beta chain sequences. V and J gene assignment, in a later analysis, came from comparing TCR nucleotide sequences with IMGT/GENE-DB human TR gene sequences. Using the TCRdist pipeline, a later analysis assigned CDR3 sequences along with most-parsimonious VDJ recombination scenarios. In a later analysis, each TCR beta chain was defined by its CDR3 amino acid sequence together with its V-gene family, and reads lacking a unique V-gene family were excluded. In a later analysis, around 600 highly shared, low-generation-probability nucleotide sequences were removed to address suspected cross-contamination and a sequencing artifact. For each public chain, a later analysis derived a clonal expansion index from normalized ranks of inferred template counts within each repertoire. A later analysis computed generation probabilities with a VDJ recombination model fitted to out-of-frame rearrangements, and checked the results against IGoR. In a later analysis, hypergeometric tests were used to score TCR-TCR, TCR-HLA and TCR-CMV co-occurrence, with a repertoire-size bias correction applied to TCR pairs. In a later analysis, false discovery rates were estimated by permuting HLA or CMV assignments 20 times. A later analysis grouped co-occurring TCRs with DBSCAN, adding TCRdist sequence similarity when clustering within HLA-allele-positive subsets. Co-occurrence clustering excluded repertoires with fewer than 30,000 or more than 120,000 public chains, plus five with anomalous nucleotide sharing. TCRdb holds this immuneACCESS table with in-frame rearrangements only. Some clones are missing; in checked studies, unresolved V genes explain under half, and the rest has no known cause. From that table come the V and J calls and clone size; the DNA was used to work out D and trimming. The sample data list roughly 140,000 clones, and roughly 75% of these were observed just once. The top ten clones comprise 1.2% to 1.5% of the sample.

Reading the germline V gene (reference sequence) gives CDR1 MNHNY and CDR2 SVGAGI. The CDR3 covers 15 residues, taking in both the cysteine and the phenylalanine. Only the CDR3 region is kept as DNA, spanning 45 bases read in frame from base 1. Trimming leaves V shorter by 6 bases and J shorter by 9 bases, with the junction holding 15 bases beyond the gene matches. Details on this clone: The antigen it binds to is not known. No much larger clone exists at a distance of one base, and base qualities are not known.

Sequencing was performed on PBMCs. This chain is built from TRBV6-6 and TRBJ2-7, with 9 middle bases fitting TRBD1. The TCR was taken from a man aged 18 to 30 in good health and CMV-seronegative. The sequenced DNA: TGTGCCAGCAGCCCTCCCCGGGACAGGGAAGGGGCGCAGTACTTC. Its protein is CASSPPRDREGAQYF.